Listed here are 6 T cell receptor beta chains from one sample, sequenced in a study of T cell repertoires in cytomegalovirus infection. Antigen specificity for these receptors is unknown. TCRdb re-called the reads through MiXCR, storing one row per CDR3 protein. The sample consists of 55,000 to 70,000 distinct CDR3 sequences, 33% of them appearing once. The sample was PBMCs, sequenced either directly or after in vitro stimulation (not recorded which). All receptors derive from a human donor in good health (CMV status not recorded). Some clones in this sample may be carry-over from other donors' samples.

The chain carries TRBV19 and TRBJ1-5, with D perhaps TRBD1 (6 bases). The CDR3 is 12 residues long. Trimming stripped 6 bases from V and 5 bases from J, with 8 bases between. CDR1 is LNHDA, CDR2 SQIVND, per germline (reference sequence). The CDR3: CASRDSDQPQHF. The CDR3 coding sequence is TGTGCCAGTAGGGACAGCGATCAGCCCCAGCATTTT.

This clonotype was seen ten or more times. This chain uses TRBV6-1 with TRBJ2-1; 10 bases align to TRBD2. CDR1 is MNHNS, CDR2 SASEGT, per germline. V dropped 5 bases and J dropped 6; count of bases not matched to a gene: 13. CDR3 length: 17 amino acids. The CDR3 is CASSPTTLAGEGNEQFF. Written as DNA, the CDR3 is TGTGCCAGCAGTCCAACTACTCTAGCGGGAGAAGGCAATGAGCAGTTCTTC.

The chain has TRBV7-6 and TRBJ2-1; 7 bases line up with TRBD2. V was clipped by 6 bases and J by 9 bases; unmatched bases: 17. The CDR3 contains 16 residues. Germline V gives CDR1 SGHVS, CDR2 FNYEAQ. Written as DNA, the CDR3 is TGTGCCAGCAGACCCCAAGGAGGTGGCCCGGGAGGTGAGCAGTTCTTC. Translation gives CASRPQGGGPGGEQFF.

J is TRBJ1-6 and V is TRBV4-1, with D possibly matching TRBD1 (5 bases). The V gene's germline CDR1 is MGHRA and CDR2 YSYEKL. This CDR3 has 16 amino acids. Trimming removed 5 bases from V and 7 bases from J, with 18 bases in between. The CDR3: CASSYKRGERNSPLHF. The DNA of the CDR3 is TGCGCCAGCAGCTATAAGCGGGGGGAGAGGAATTCACCCCTCCACTTT.

This clonotype appeared a single time. This sequence joins TRBV10-3 and TRBJ1-1; maybe TRBD1 (6 bases). Trimming took 3 bases from V and 4 from J, leaving 9 bases between them. CDR3 size: 13 residues. CDR1 and CDR2 (germline): ENHRY, SYGVKD. The CDR3 here is CAISEGGSTEAFF. The CDR3 DNA is TGTGCCATCAGTGAAGGGGGGTCCACTGAAGCTTTCTTT.

This clonotype was seen more than once but under ten times. The genes are TRBV4-1 and TRBJ2-1; D may be TRBD2 (6 bases). The ends were cut back, 1 base at V and 4 bases at J, with 17 bases in the middle. The CDR3 runs 17 residues. CDR1 MGHRA and CDR2 YSYEKL come from the germline V gene. For the CDR3, the DNA is TGCGCCAGCAGCCAAGTCGATATGGGACTCAGTTACAATGAGCAGTTCTTC. Translated, it gives CASSQVDMGLSYNEQFF.